These 10 T cell receptor beta chains came from one sample sequenced in a study of beta chain features in type 1 diabetes. Expressed TCRB transcripts were sequenced, since all the RNA that had been isolated was reverse transcribed. The data were produced by immunoSEQ multiplex PCR, yet TCRdb's version contains in-frame clones alone and is incomplete. The table records 220,000 or so clones, approximately 70% of them present only once. Sample: naive CD4+ T cells from blood. The receptors come from a man aged 30 to 39 in good health.

This chain links TRBV5-1 with TRBJ2-5, with 7 bases that match TRBD2. CDR1 is SGHRS, CDR2 YFSETQ, per germline. This CDR3 spans 14 amino acids. The ends lost 2 bases at V and 5 bases at J; junction bases unmatched: 6. In nucleotides, the CDR3 is TGCGCCAGCAGCTTAAAACTAGCGCTCGAGACCCAGTACTTC. Amino acids: CASSLKLALETQYF.

This clone was observed once. The V call is TRBV30, the J call TRBJ2-1, with TRBD2 matching 12 bases. There are 16 residues in the CDR3. The V and J ends lost 0 bases and 6 bases, in that order; junction bases with no gene match: 6. Looked up from germline, CDR1 is GTSNPN and CDR2 is SVGIG (reference sequence). CDR3 sequence reads: CAWSVILAGGRNEQFF. The DNA for the CDR3 is TGTGCCTGGAGTGTCATACTAGCGGGGGGACGCAATGAGCAGTTCTTC.

In DNA form, the CDR3 reads TGTGCCAGCAGCATAGTAACGTCCATGTCGGATACGCAGTATTTT. Its translation: CASSIVTSMSDTQYF. The chain has TRBV5-4 and TRBJ2-3; D is unclear. Germline CDR1 reads SGHNT; CDR2 reads YYREEE (reference sequence). The CDR3 runs 15 residues. Trimming left V 4 bases short and J 6 bases short, with 18 bases between. Full variable domain (missing parts from reference TRBV5-4 and TRBJ2-3): ETGVTQSPTHLIKTRGQQVTLRCSSQSGHNTVSWYQQALGQGPQFIFQYYREEENGRGNFPPRFSGLQFPNYSSELNVNALELDDSALYLCASSIVTSMSDTQYFGPGTRLTVL.

The chain joins TRBV29-1 to TRBJ2-3, with D unresolved. The CDR3 has 11 residues. The germline V gene has CDR1 SQVTM and CDR2 ANQGSEA. V was clipped by 2 bases and J by 6 bases, with 6 bases between them. In nucleotides, the CDR3 is TGCAGCGTTGAAACGACGGATACGCAGTATTTT. Its protein product is CSVETTDTQYF.

The chain uses TRBV15 and TRBJ2-2; D is possibly TRBD2 (5 bases). Germline V CDR1 and CDR2: LNHNV, YYDKDF (reference sequence). This CDR3 region has 16 residues. V shed 0 bases and J shed 2 bases, with 10 bases lying between them. CDR3 in amino acids: CATSRDGSVNTGELFF. The CDR3, as DNA: TGTGCCACCAGCAGAGATGGTAGCGTCAACACCGGGGAGCTGTTTTTT.

The V and J genes are TRBV11-2 and TRBJ2-1; D gene ambiguous. The germline CDR1 and CDR2 sequences are SGHAT and FQNNGV. V lost 5 bases and J lost 12, with 8 bases in between. The CDR3 has 10 residues. In nucleotides, the CDR3 is TGTGCCAGCAGCGCTCGCGGGCAGTTCTTC. Its translation is CASSARGQFF.

The rearrangement joins TRBV27 to TRBJ2-7; D is possibly TRBD1 or TRBD2 (5 bases each). Trimming stripped 3 bases from V and 5 bases from J, with 11 bases between. The CDR3 extends over 13 amino acids. CDR1 and CDR2 (germline): MNHEY, SMNVEV (reference sequence). CDR3: CASSLAGRNEQYF. In nucleotides, the CDR3 is TGTGCCAGCAGTTTGGCAGGGAGAAACGAGCAGTACTTC.

This sequence joins TRBV9 and TRBJ2-7; 7 nucleotides align to TRBD2. Trimming took 7 bases from V and 9 from J; bases not matched to a gene: 19. This CDR3 region has 15 residues. CDR1 is SGDLS and CDR2 is YYNGEE in the germline V gene. In DNA, the CDR3 is TGTGCCAGCTCCCCGGCCCCCCCGGGACTACAGTTGCAGTACTTC. This translates into CASSPAPPGLQLQYF.

The chain links TRBV7-7 to TRBJ2-3; 9 nucleotides agree with TRBD2. With V trimmed by 3 bases and J by 11 bases, 6 bases remained unmatched. CDR3 length: 13 residues. CDR1 and CDR2 (germline): SSHAT, FNYEAQ (reference sequence). The CDR3 here is CASSLESGRLQYF. The CDR3, as DNA: TGTGCCAGCAGCTTGGAGAGCGGGAGGTTGCAGTATTTT.

The rearrangement uses TRBV28 and TRBJ2-7; TRBD1 matches 8 bases. This CDR3 is 14 amino acids long. Germline lookup yields CDR1 MDHEN and CDR2 SYDVKM. The V segment lost 9 bases and the J segment 2 bases; nucleotides outside the gene matches: 9. The CDR3 here is CASMSGTGPYEQYF. CDR3 coding DNA: TGTGCCAGTATGTCCGGGACAGGCCCCTACGAGCAGTACTTC.